One T cell receptor beta chain is described in this entry. Its antigen is not identified. Treatment denoted: oral pan-JAK inhibitor, 5-10 mg twice daily. V lost 4 bases and J lost 3, with 19 bases in between. Germline CDR1 is PRHDT and CDR2 is FYEKMQ (reference sequence). CDR3 size: 16 residues. The data originate from a study of CD8+ T cells in alopecia areata. Background on the study: For the treated group, dosing was oral tofacitinib at 5 to 10 mg twice daily.

Findings and limits, study-wide: The study found tofacitinib significantly decreased scalp clonality and expanded CD8+ clones among the top 100. Just one nonresponder means the tie between baseline CD8+ expansion and response stays uncertain. There were many expanded lesional clones persisting in scalp and blood during tofacitinib.

Extracted from the samples, RNA was reverse transcribed into cDNA to serve as the sequencing template. Sequenced by immunoSEQ multiplex PCR; TCRdb stores in-frame clones only, minus some. Of roughly 200,000 clones listed, about 60% are singletons. Here the sequenced sample was CD8+ T cells sorted from blood, taken at week 24, from a patient treated with tofacitinib. This TCR was sampled from a human donor with alopecia areata. The gene calls are TRBV13 and TRBJ2-7; tentatively, D is TRBD1 (7 bases). The CDR3 protein is CASSSKTGVSGYEQYF. The CDR3 coding sequence is TGTGCCAGCAGCTCAAAAACAGGGGTTAGCGGCTACGAGCAGTACTTC. The whole variable domain, remainder taken from reference TRBV13 and TRBJ2-7, is AAGVIQSPRHLIKEKRETATLKCYPIPRHDTVYWYQQGPGQDPQFLISFYEKMQSDKGSIPDRFSAQQFSDYHSELNMSSLELGDSALYFCASSSKTGVSGYEQYFGPGTRLTVT.